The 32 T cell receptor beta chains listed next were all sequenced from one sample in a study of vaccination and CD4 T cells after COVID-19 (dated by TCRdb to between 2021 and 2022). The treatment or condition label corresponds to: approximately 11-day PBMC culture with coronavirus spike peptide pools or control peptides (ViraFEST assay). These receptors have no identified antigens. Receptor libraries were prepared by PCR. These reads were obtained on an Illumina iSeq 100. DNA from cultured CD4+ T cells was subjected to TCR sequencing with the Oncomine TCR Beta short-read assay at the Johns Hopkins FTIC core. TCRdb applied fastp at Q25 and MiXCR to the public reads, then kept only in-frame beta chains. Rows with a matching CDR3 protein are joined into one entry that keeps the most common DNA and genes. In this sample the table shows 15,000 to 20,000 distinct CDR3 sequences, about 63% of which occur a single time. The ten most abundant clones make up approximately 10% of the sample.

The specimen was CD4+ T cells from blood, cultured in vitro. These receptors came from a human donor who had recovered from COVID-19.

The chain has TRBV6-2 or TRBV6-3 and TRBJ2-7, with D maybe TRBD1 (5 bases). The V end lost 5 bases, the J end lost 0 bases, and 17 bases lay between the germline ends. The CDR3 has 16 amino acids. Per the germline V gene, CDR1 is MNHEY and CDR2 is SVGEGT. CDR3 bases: TGTGCCAGCAGTACACTGCCGGACACCAACTCCTACGAGCAGTACTTC. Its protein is CASSTLPDTNSYEQYF.

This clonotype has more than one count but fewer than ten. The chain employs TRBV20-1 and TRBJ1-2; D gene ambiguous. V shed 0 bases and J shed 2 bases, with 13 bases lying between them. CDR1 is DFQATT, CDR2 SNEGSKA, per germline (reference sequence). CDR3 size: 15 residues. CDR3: CSARDTRVSNYGYTF. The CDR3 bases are TGCAGTGCTAGAGATACGAGGGTCAGCAACTATGGCTACACCTTC.

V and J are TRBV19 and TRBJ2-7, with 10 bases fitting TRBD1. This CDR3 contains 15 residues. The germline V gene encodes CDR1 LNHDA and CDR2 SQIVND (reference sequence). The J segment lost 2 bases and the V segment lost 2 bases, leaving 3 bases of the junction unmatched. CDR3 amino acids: CASSIRGQGPYEQYF. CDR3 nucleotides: TGTGCCAGTAGTATAAGGGGACAGGGGCCCTACGAGCAGTACTTC.

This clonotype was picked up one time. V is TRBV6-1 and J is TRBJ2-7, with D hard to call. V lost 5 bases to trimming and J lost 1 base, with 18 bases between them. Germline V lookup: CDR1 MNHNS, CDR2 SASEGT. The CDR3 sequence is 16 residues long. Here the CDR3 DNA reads TGTGCCAGCAGTAGGCCCCCCGACGGCGCTTCCTACGAGCAGTACTTC. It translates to CASSRPPDGASYEQYF.

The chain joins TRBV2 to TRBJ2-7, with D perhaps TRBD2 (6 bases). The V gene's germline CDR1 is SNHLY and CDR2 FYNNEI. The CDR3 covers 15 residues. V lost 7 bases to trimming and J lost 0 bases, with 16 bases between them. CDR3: CASTSEAGPSYEQYF. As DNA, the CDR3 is TGTGCCAGCACATCCGAAGCGGGCCCCTCCTACGAGCAGTACTTC.

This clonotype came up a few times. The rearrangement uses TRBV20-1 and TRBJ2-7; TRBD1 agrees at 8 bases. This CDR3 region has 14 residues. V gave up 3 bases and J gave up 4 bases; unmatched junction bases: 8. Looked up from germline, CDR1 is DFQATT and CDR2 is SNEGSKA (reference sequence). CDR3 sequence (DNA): TGCAGTGCTAGTATCAGGACAGGGACGTACGAGCAGTACTTC. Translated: CSASIRTGTYEQYF.

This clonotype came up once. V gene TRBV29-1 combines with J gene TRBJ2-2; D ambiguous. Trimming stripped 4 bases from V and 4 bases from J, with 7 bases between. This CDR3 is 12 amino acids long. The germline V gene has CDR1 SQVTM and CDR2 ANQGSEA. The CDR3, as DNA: TGCAGCGTTGGCGGACCCACCGGGGAGCTGTTTTTT. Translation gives CSVGGPTGELFF.

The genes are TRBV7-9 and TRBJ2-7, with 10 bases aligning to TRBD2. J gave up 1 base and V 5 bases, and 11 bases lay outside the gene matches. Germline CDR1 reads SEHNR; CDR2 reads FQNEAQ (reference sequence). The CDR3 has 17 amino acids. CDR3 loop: CASSQSAGGPVSYEQYF. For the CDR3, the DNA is TGTGCCAGCAGCCAATCAGCGGGAGGGCCAGTTTCCTACGAGCAGTACTTC.

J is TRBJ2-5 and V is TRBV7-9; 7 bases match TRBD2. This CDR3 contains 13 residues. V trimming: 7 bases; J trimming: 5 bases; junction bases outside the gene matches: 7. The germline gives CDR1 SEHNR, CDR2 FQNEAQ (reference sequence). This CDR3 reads CASTPVGGETQYF. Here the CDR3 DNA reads TGTGCCAGCACCCCAGTGGGGGGGGAGACCCAGTACTTC.

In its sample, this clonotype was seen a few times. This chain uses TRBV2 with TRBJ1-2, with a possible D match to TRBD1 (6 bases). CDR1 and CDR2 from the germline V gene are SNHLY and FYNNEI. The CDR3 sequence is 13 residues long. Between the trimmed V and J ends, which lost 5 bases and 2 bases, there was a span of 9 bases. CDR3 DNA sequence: TGTGCCAGCAGTTCGGGACAAAACTATGGCTACACCTTC. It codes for CASSSGQNYGYTF.

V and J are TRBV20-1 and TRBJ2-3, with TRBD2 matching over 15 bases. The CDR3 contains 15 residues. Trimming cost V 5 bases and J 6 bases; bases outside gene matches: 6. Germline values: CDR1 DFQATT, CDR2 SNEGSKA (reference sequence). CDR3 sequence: CSAGTSGRWIDTQYF. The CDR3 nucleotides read TGCAGTGCTGGGACTAGCGGGAGGTGGATTGATACGCAGTATTTT.

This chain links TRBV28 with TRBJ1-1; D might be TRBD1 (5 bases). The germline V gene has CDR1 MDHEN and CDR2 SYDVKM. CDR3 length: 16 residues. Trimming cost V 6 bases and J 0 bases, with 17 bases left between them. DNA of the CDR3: TGTGCCAGCAGGCCACGGAGGGGCAGCATGAACACTGAAGCTTTCTTT. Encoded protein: CASRPRRGSMNTEAFF.

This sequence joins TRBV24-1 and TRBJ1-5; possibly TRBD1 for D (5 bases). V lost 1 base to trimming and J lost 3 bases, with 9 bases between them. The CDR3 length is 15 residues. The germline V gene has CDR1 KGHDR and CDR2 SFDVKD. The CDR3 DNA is TGTGCCACCAGTGATTTCGACAGAGTCAATCAGCCCCAGCATTTT. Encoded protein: CATSDFDRVNQPQHF.

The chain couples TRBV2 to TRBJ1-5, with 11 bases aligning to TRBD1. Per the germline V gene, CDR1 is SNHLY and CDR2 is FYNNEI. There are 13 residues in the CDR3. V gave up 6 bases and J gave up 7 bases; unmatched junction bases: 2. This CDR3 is CASRGTGGQPQHF. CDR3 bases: TGTGCCAGCAGGGGGACAGGGGGACAGCCCCAGCATTTT.

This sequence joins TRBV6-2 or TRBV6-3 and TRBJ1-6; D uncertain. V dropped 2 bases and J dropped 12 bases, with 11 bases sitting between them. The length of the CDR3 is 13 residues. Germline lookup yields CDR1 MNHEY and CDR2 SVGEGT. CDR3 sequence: CASSYDLFQPLHF. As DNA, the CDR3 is TGTGCCAGCAGTTACGACTTGTTTCAACCCCTCCACTTT.

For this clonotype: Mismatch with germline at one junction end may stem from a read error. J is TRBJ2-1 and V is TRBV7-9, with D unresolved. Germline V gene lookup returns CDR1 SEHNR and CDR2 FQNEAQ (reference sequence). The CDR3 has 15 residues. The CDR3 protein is CASSLGSGEYNEQFF. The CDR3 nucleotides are TGCGCCAGCAGCTTGGGGTCTGGCGAATACAATGAGCAGTTCTTC. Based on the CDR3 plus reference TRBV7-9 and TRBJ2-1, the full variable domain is DTGVSQNPRHKITKRGQNVTFRCDPISEHNRLYWYRQTLGQGPEFLTYFQNEAQLEKSRLLSDRFSAERPKGSFSTLEIQRTEQGDSAMYLCASSLGSGEYNEQFFGPGTRLTVL.

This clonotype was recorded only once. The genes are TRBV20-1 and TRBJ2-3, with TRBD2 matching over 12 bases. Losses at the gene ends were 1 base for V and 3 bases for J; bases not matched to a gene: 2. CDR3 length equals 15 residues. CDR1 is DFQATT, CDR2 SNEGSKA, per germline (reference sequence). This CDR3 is CSARASGRGTDTQYF. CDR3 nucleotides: TGCAGTGCTAGAGCTAGCGGGAGGGGGACAGATACGCAGTATTTT.

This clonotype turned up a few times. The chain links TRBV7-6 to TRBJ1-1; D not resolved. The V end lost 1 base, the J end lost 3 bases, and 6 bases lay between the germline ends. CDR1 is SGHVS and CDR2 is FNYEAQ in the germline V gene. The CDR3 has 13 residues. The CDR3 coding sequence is TGTGCCAGCAGCTTAGGGAGCTACACTGAAGCTTTCTTT. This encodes CASSLGSYTEAFF. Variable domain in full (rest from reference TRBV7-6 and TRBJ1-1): GAGVSQSPRYKVTKRGQDVALRCDPISGHVSLYWYRQALGQGPEFLTYFNYEAQQDKSGLPNDRFSAERPEGSISTLTIQRTEQRDSAMYRCASSLGSYTEAFFGQGTRLTVV.

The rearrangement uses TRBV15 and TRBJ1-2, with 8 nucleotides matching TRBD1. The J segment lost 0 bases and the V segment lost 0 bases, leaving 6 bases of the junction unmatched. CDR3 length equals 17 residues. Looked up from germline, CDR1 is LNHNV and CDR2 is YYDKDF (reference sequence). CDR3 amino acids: CATSRDRDRTTNYGYTF. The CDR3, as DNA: TGTGCCACCAGCAGAGATCGGGACAGGACAACTAACTATGGCTACACCTTC.

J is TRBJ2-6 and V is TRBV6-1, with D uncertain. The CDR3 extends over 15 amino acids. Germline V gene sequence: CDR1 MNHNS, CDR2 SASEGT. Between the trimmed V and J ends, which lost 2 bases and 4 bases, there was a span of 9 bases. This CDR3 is CASSERVTGANVLTF. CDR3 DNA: TGTGCCAGCAGTGAACGGGTCACCGGGGCCAACGTCCTGACTTTC.

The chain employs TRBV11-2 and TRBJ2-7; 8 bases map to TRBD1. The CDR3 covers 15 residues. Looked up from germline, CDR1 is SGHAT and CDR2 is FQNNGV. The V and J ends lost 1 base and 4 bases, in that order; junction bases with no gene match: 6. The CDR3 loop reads CASSLVGQAIYEQYF. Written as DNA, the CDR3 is TGTGCCAGCAGCTTAGTGGGACAGGCGATTTACGAGCAGTACTTC.

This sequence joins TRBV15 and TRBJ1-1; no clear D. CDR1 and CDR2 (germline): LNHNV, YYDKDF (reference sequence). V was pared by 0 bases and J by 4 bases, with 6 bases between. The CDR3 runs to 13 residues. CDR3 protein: CATSRDLSTEAFF. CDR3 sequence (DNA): TGTGCCACCAGCAGAGACCTGAGCACTGAAGCTTTCTTT.

The CDR3 loop reads CASDRVRNTEAFF. The CDR3 bases are TGTGCCAGCGACAGGGTGAGGAACACTGAAGCTTTCTTT. V usage is TRBV2 and J usage is TRBJ1-1; TRBD1 agrees at 7 bases. Germline V gene sequence: CDR1 SNHLY, CDR2 FYNNEI. Unmatched junction bases numbered 4, after V lost 8 bases and J lost 1 base. There are 13 residues in the CDR3.

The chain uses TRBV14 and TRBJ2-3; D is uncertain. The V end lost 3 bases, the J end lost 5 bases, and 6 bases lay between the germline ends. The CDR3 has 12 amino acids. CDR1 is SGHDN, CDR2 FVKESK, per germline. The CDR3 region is CASSHVIDTQYF. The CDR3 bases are TGTGCCAGCAGCCATGTTATAGATACGCAGTATTTT.

In DNA form, the CDR3 reads TGTGCCAGCTCACCATTGGGGGGTGAGGGCTACACCTTC. It yields the protein CASSPLGGEGYTF. The genes are TRBV18 and TRBJ1-2; TRBD1 might be the D (5 bases). Germline V CDR1 and CDR2: KGHSH, LQKENI. Trimming left V 2 bases short and J 8 bases short, with 12 bases between. This CDR3 spans 13 amino acids. Full variable domain (rest looked up from reference TRBV18 and TRBJ1-2): NAGVMQNPRHLVRRRGQEARLRCSPMKGHSHVYWYRQLPEEGLKFMVYLQKENIIDESGMPKERFSAEFPKEGPSILRIQQVVRGDSAAYFCASSPLGGEGYTFGSGTRLTVV.

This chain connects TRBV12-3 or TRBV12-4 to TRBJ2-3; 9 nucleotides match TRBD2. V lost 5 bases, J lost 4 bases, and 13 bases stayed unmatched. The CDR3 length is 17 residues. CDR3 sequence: CASSPYWRGGTADTQYF. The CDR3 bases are TGTGCCAGCAGTCCCTATTGGCGGGGGGGTACCGCAGATACGCAGTATTTT.

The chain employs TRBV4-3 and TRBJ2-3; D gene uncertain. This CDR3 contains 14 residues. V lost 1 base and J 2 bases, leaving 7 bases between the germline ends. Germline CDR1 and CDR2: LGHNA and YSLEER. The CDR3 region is CASSQAAPTDTQYF. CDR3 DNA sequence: TGCGCCAGCAGCCAAGCGGCACCCACAGATACGCAGTATTTT.

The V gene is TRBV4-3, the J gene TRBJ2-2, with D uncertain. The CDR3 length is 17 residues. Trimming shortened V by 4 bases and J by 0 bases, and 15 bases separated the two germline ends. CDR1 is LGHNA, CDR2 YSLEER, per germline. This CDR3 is CASSPRASSANTGELFF. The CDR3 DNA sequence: TGCGCCAGCAGCCCAAGGGCGTCAAGCGCGAACACCGGGGAGCTGTTTTTT.

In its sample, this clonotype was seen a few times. The CDR3 loop reads CASSEIQDSSQPQHF. The CDR3 DNA follows: TGTGCCAGCAGTGAAATACAGGACAGCTCTCAGCCCCAGCATTTT. The gene calls are TRBV6-1 and TRBJ1-5, with a possible D match to TRBD1 (6 bases). This CDR3 comprises 15 residues. Germline CDR1 MNHNS, CDR2 SASEGT. Trimming left V 2 bases short and J 6 bases short, with 14 bases between.

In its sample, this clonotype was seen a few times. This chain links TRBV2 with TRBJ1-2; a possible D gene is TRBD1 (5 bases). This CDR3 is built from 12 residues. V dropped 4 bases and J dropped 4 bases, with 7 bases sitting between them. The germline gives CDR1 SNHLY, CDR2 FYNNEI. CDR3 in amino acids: CASSAGLYGYTF. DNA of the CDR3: TGTGCCAGCAGTGCGGGACTCTATGGCTACACCTTC.

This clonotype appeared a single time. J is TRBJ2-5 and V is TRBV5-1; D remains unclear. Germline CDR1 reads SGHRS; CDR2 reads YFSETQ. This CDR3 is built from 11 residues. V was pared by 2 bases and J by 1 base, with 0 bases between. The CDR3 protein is CASSFQETQYF. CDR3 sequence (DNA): TGCGCCAGCAGCTTCCAAGAGACCCAGTACTTC.

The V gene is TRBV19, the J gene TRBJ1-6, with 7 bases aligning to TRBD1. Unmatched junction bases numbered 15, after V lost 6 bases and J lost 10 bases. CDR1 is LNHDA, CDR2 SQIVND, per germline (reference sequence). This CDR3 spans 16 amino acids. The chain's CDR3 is CASRPEQGSISSPLHF. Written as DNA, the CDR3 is TGTGCCAGTAGGCCGGAACAGGGGAGTATTTCCTCACCCCTCCACTTT.